This T cell receptor beta chain was found in a study of T cell changes during pregnancy in multiple sclerosis. V was pared by 6 bases and J by 5 bases, with 7 bases of the junction left unmatched. Germline CDR1 reads KGHSH; CDR2 reads LQKENI. This CDR3 region has 15 residues. Clones were read by immunoSEQ multiplex PCR, and TCRdb kept only the in-frame ones, dropping some. This table holds fewer than 65,000 clones, 91% found once. The TCR originated in a female donor in good health, enrolled as a control in a pregnancy study. V is TRBV18 and J is TRBJ2-2, with 9 bases lining up with TRBD1. The sequencing used peripheral blood, collected in the third trimester of pregnancy. The CDR3 DNA follows: TGTGCCAGCTCCAGAGGGACAGGGAATACCGGGGAGCTGTTTTTT. Protein: CASSRGTGNTGELFF.